The 20 T cell receptor beta chains below were found in one sample sequenced in a study of persistence of HIV-infected CD4 T cells. An overlapping HIV-1 Gag peptide pool stimulated these cells at 0.85 to 1 ug/peptide/mL. Sorted nonresponding memory CD4+ T cells were CD40L-negative, CD69-negative, CD45RO-high. What these receptors recognize is not known. Sequencing used immunoSEQ version 4 in survey mode. The table came from immunoSEQ multiplex PCR; TCRdb's copy has only in-frame clones and leaves some out. Among about 36,000 clones listed, around four fifths were seen once. The specimen was cultured CD4+ T cells from PBMCs, collected from a patient who received antiretroviral therapy. These receptors all come from an adult with HIV. The donor label of this sample is uncertain.

J is TRBJ1-1 and V is TRBV5-1; D not resolved. Trimming pared 1 base from V and 1 base from J, leaving 5 bases between. Germline assignment: CDR1 SGHRS and CDR2 YFSETQ. The CDR3 totals 13 residues. The CDR3, as DNA: TGCGCCAGCAGCTTGTTGGCGAACACTGAAGCTTTCTTT. It translates to CASSLLANTEAFF.

The V gene is TRBV29-1, the J gene TRBJ2-7; 8 bases line up with TRBD2. The V segment lost 5 bases and the J segment 2 bases; nucleotides outside the gene matches: 8. The CDR3 totals 14 residues. CDR1 and CDR2 (germline): SQVTM, ANQGSEA. The CDR3 nucleotides read TGCAGCGTTCAAAGGGGACTAGGGGCCTACGAGCAGTACTTC. Translating it yields CSVQRGLGAYEQYF.

The rearrangement joins TRBV5-5 to TRBJ1-1, with D perhaps TRBD1 (5 bases). CDR1 is SGHKS and CDR2 is YYEKEE in the germline V gene (reference sequence). The CDR3 extends over 13 amino acids. Between the trimmed V and J ends, which lost 5 bases and 8 bases, there was a span of 16 bases. CDR3 coding DNA: TGTGCCAGCAGTTTTACAGGAGCTCTGGAAGCTTTCTTT. It translates to CASSFTGALEAFF. Drawing the rest from reference TRBV5-5 and TRBJ1-1, the complete variable domain is DAGVTQSPTHLIKTRGQQVTLRCSPISGHKSVSWYQQVLGQGPQFIFQYYEKEERGRGNFPDRFSARQFPNYSSELNVNALLLGDSALYLCASSFTGALEAFFGQGTRLTVV.

The chain is built from TRBV5-8 and TRBJ2-3; 7 positions match TRBD2. Trimming at V came to 4 bases and at J to 1 base, leaving 9 bases not matched to a gene. The germline gives CDR1 SGHTS, CDR2 YDEGEE. The CDR3 sequence is 16 residues long. CDR3 nucleotide sequence: TGTGCCAGCAGCCCAGGGACTATCCCCGGCACAGATACGCAGTATTTT. This encodes CASSPGTIPGTDTQYF.

The chain combines TRBV6-6 with TRBJ1-2, with 7 positions matching TRBD1. Trimming took 2 bases from V and 1 from J; bases not matched to a gene: 4. CDR1 and CDR2 (germline): MNHNY, SVGAGI (reference sequence). CDR3 size: 15 residues. CDR3 protein: CASSYEGAGNYGYTF. CDR3 DNA sequence: TGTGCCAGCAGTTACGAGGGGGCGGGTAACTATGGCTACACCTTC.

The chain couples TRBV27 to TRBJ2-3; D may be TRBD2 (6 bases). The CDR3 length is 15 residues. Germline V gene data show CDR1 as MNHEY and CDR2 as SMNVEV (reference sequence). V was trimmed by 2 bases and J by 2 bases, leaving 11 bases between them. CDR3 sequence reads: CASSLAGRSTDTQYF. The DNA of the CDR3 is TGTGCCAGCAGTTTAGCGGGGCGGTCCACAGATACGCAGTATTTT.

The rearrangement uses TRBV7-6 and TRBJ2-1; 8 bases agree with TRBD2. V shed 4 bases, J shed 6 bases, and the junction held 11 bases outside the gene matches. Germline values: CDR1 SGHVS, CDR2 FNYEAQ. CDR3 length equals 16 residues. CDR3 sequence (DNA): TGTGCCAGCAGCTGGGGATCCGGGGGGGCCCCCAATGAGCAGTTCTTC. Translated, it gives CASSWGSGGAPNEQFF.

The CDR3, as DNA: TGTGCCAGCAGTTTAAGGCCCGGACAGGGGGCCAACGTCCTGACTTTC. Translated: CASSLRPGQGANVLTF. The chain employs TRBV6-5 and TRBJ2-6; possible D gene TRBD1, 6 bases. CDR1 is MNHEY and CDR2 is SVGAGI in the germline V gene. With 4 bases removed from V and 4 bases from J, the gap between germline ends came to 14 bases. The CDR3 has 16 residues.

The chain links TRBV30 to TRBJ1-5; perhaps TRBD1 as D (6 bases). V lost 0 bases, J lost 9 bases, and 15 bases lay in between. This CDR3 spans 14 amino acids. Germline CDR1 GTSNPN, CDR2 SVGIG (reference sequence). The DNA of the CDR3 is TGTGCCTGGAGTGTAGAGGGGGACGGCGGGCCCCAGCATTTT. This codes for CAWSVEGDGGPQHF.

This sequence joins TRBV14 and TRBJ1-4, with D hard to call. The germline CDR1 and CDR2 sequences are SGHDN and FVKESK. The CDR3 has 14 amino acids. V was pared by 2 bases and J by 2 bases, with 6 bases between. Here the CDR3 DNA reads TGTGCCAGCAGCCAAAGGCTGACTAATGAAAAACTGTTTTTT. The encoded protein is CASSQRLTNEKLFF.

Here the CDR3 reads CASRSGTGSYEQYF. CDR3 in DNA: TGTGCCAGCAGGTCCGGGACAGGTTCTTATGAGCAGTACTTC. V gene TRBV7-2 combines with J gene TRBJ2-7; TRBD1 aligns across 8 bases. Germline V gene sequence: CDR1 SGHTA, CDR2 FQGNSA. J was trimmed by 7 bases and V by 6 bases; bases with no gene match: 11. This CDR3 contains 14 residues.

The genes are TRBV15 and TRBJ2-6, with a tentative D call TRBD2 (5 bases). This CDR3 comprises 20 residues. The germline V gene has CDR1 LNHNV and CDR2 YYDKDF (reference sequence). V was cut by 0 bases and J by 1 base, with 19 bases left in between. CDR3 loop: CATSRDLERSRPSGANVLTF. The CDR3 region has the DNA TGTGCCACCAGCAGAGATCTGGAGCGGAGCCGTCCGTCTGGGGCCAACGTCCTGACTTTC.

The rearrangement joins TRBV7-8 to TRBJ1-1; D uncertain. CDR1 and CDR2 from the germline V gene are SGHVS and FQNEAQ. Trimming shortened V by 1 base and J by 4 bases, and 10 bases separated the two germline ends. The CDR3 covers 14 residues. The CDR3 here is CASSLERESTEAFF. As DNA, the CDR3 is TGTGCCAGCAGCTTAGAAAGGGAAAGCACTGAAGCTTTCTTT.

In DNA form, the CDR3 reads TGCGCCAGCAGCTTGGAATTAGCGGGGAGGTACAATGAGCAGTTCTTC. It specifies CASSLELAGRYNEQFF. V usage is TRBV5-1 and J usage is TRBJ2-1, with 8 bases aligning to TRBD2. V lost 0 bases to trimming and J lost 4 bases; unmatched junction nucleotides: 6. The CDR3 spans 16 residues. Germline CDR1 SGHRS, CDR2 YFSETQ.

The chain has TRBV3-1 (or the pseudogene TRBV3-2) and TRBJ1-3, with TRBD1 matching 7 bases. Losses at the gene ends were 4 bases for V and 4 bases for J; bases not matched to a gene: 10. Germline CDR1 LGHDT, CDR2 YNNKEL (reference sequence). The CDR3 is made up of 16 amino acids. The CDR3 coding sequence is TGTGCCAGCAGCCGACAGCAGGGGGTACTGGGAAACACCATATATTTT. This gives the protein CASSRQQGVLGNTIYF.

V usage is TRBV24-1 and J usage is TRBJ2-2, with D possibly being TRBD1 (6 bases). CDR1 and CDR2 from the germline V gene are KGHDR and SFDVKD. Trimming pared 9 bases from V and 10 bases from J, leaving 14 bases between. CDR3 length: 12 amino acids. The CDR3 DNA reads as TGTGCCACCGGGCAGGGGACCTCGGAGCTGTTTTTT. Its translation: CATGQGTSELFF.

The chain has TRBV5-1 and TRBJ1-6; D might be TRBD1 (6 bases). Deletions cut 4 bases from V and 4 bases from J, with 30 bases between. The CDR3 is 21 amino acids. Germline V lookup: CDR1 SGHRS, CDR2 YFSETQ. The CDR3 spells CASSLRTDSDTYLEYNSPLHF. The CDR3, as DNA: TGCGCCAGCAGCCTGAGGACAGACTCTGACACCTACCTCGAATATAATTCACCCCTCCACTTT.

The CDR3 loop reads CASSSAGARAAFF. The CDR3 bases are TGTGCCAGCAGTTCAGCGGGGGCGAGGGCAGCTTTCTTT. The chain carries TRBV12-3 or TRBV12-4 and TRBJ1-1; a weak D match, TRBD1 (6 bases). V gave up 4 bases and J gave up 10 bases, with 16 bases separating them. The CDR3 is 13 amino acids.

The gene calls are TRBV15 and TRBJ1-5, with a possible D match to TRBD1 (5 bases). Germline-derived CDR1 and CDR2 are LNHNV and YYDKDF (reference sequence). CDR3 size: 14 residues. The V end was cut by 2 bases, the J end by 6 bases, with 11 bases between. CDR3 DNA: TGTGCCACCAGCAGACAGGGTATAGGTCAGCCCCAGCATTTT. Its translation: CATSRQGIGQPQHF.

In its sample, this clone was seen once. This sequence joins TRBV20-1 and TRBJ2-3; no clear D gene. V was clipped by 3 bases and J by 5 bases, with 15 bases between them. Germline assignment: CDR1 DFQATT and CDR2 SNEGSKA (reference sequence). The CDR3 runs to 14 residues. The CDR3 DNA is TGCAGTGCTAGTGTGCGGTTGCAAGAAGATACGCAGTATTTT. It codes for CSASVRLQEDTQYF.